These 19 T cell receptor beta chains share one sample of origin, sequenced in a study of T cells in severe cutaneous drug reactions. The patients sequenced had a carbamazepine-induced Stevens-Johnson syndrome or toxic epidermal necrolysis reaction. Libraries were made by iRepertoire multiplex PCR with TCR subtype-specific primers for bulk and single-cell sequencing. One entry per CDR3 protein, without DNA, is what TCRdb gives after re-calling the multiplex PCR reads. Here the sample table reports 9,000 to 13,000 distinct CDR3 sequences. The sequenced sample was cells from a skin blister. The receptors were sampled from a human donor with Stevens-Johnson syndrome, a severe cutaneous drug reaction.

The chain carries TRBV20-1 and TRBJ2-7; TCRdb names TRBD2, which stays unverified in the absence of DNA. Germline V gene data show CDR1 as DFQATT and CDR2 as SNEGSKA (reference sequence). CDR3 length: 11 residues. CDR3 protein: CSARVGGEQYF.

The rearrangement joins TRBV29-1 to TRBJ2-1; checking the TCRdb D call of TRBD2 is not possible without DNA. This CDR3 contains 14 residues. Germline V lookup: CDR1 SQVTM, CDR2 ANQGSEA. This chain's CDR3 is CSVGTSGSGNEQFF.

Judged by frequency, this clonotype is medium-sized (0.01 to 0.1%). The V and J genes are TRBV20-1 and TRBJ1-2; TCRdb's D call, TRBD1, is unchecked because there is no DNA. Germline-derived CDR1 and CDR2 are DFQATT and SNEGSKA (reference sequence). The CDR3 totals 13 residues. The CDR3 sequence: CSARQIDFYGYTF.

The chain has TRBV29-1 and TRBJ1-1; TCRdb reports TRBD1, a call that lacks DNA to check it against. The germline gives CDR1 SQVTM, CDR2 ANQGSEA. The CDR3 extends over 14 amino acids. The CDR3 sequence is CSVGKGSLITEAFF.

This clonotype registers medium-sized by frequency. The chain carries TRBV12-3 or TRBV12-4 and TRBJ1-3. The CDR3 sequence is 14 residues long. CDR3 amino acids: CAINAVDTGNTIYF.

The J gene is TRBJ2-3, the V gene TRBV7-2; TCRdb indicates TRBD1, and absent DNA this call remains unverified. The CDR3 spans 14 residues. Per the germline V gene, CDR1 is SGHTA and CDR2 is FQGNSA. CDR3 region: CASTLGGATDTQYF.

The chain uses TRBV29-1 and TRBJ2-1; lacking DNA, the TRBD2 call made by TCRdb goes unchecked. The CDR3 consists of 15 residues. Germline V gene sequence: CDR1 SQVTM, CDR2 ANQGSEA. The CDR3 reads CSVGASGRSVNEQFF.

This chain uses TRBV20-1 with TRBJ2-7; TCRdb proposes TRBD1, but this gene call is untestable without DNA. Germline values: CDR1 DFQATT, CDR2 SNEGSKA (reference sequence). CDR3 length equals 14 residues. CDR3: CSARALGTQYEQYF.

The chain couples TRBV29-1 to TRBJ1-6; without DNA, the TCRdb call of TRBD1 cannot be checked. The CDR3 consists of 14 residues. CDR1 SQVTM and CDR2 ANQGSEA come from the germline V gene. The CDR3 sequence: CSEERVRDSSPLHF.

The chain is built from TRBV20-1 and TRBJ2-1; the D gene TCRdb calls, TRBD2, cannot be checked with no DNA. The germline V gene has CDR1 DFQATT and CDR2 SNEGSKA (reference sequence). The CDR3 covers 17 residues. The CDR3 loop is CSASTSGGLSSYNEQFF.

According to its frequency, this clonotype is medium-sized. The J gene is TRBJ1-3, the V gene TRBV20-1; lacking DNA, the TRBD1 call made by TCRdb goes unchecked. CDR3 length equals 15 residues. Germline CDR1 and CDR2: DFQATT and SNEGSKA (reference sequence). CDR3 in amino acids: CSAWDRGSPGNTIYF.

The chain employs TRBV20-1 and TRBJ2-1; TCRdb returns TRBD2, unconfirmable since there is no DNA. This CDR3 is built from 16 residues. CDR1 is DFQATT and CDR2 is SNEGSKA in the germline V gene (reference sequence). CDR3 sequence reads: CSALPGLAGAYNEQFF.

The V and J genes are TRBV20-1 and TRBJ2-1. The CDR3 loop spans 13 amino acids. The germline V gene has CDR1 DFQATT and CDR2 SNEGSKA (reference sequence). Here the CDR3 reads CSARKALYNEQFF.

The chain carries TRBV29-1 and TRBJ1-2; as DNA is missing, the TRBD1 call by TCRdb cannot be tested. This CDR3 region has 13 residues. Germline CDR1 reads SQVTM; CDR2 reads ANQGSEA. CDR3 region: CSVTDREGYGYTF. The full variable domain, rest sourced from reference TRBV29-1 and TRBJ1-2, is SAVISQKPSRDICQRGTSLTIQCQVDSQVTMMFWYRQQPGQSLTLIATANQGSEATYESGFVIDKFPISRPNLTFSTLTVSNMSPEDSSIYLCSVTDREGYGYTFGSGTRLTVV.

The chain combines TRBV20-1 with TRBJ1-1; TCRdb picks TRBD1, but there is no DNA to check that call. The germline V gene has CDR1 DFQATT and CDR2 SNEGSKA (reference sequence). The CDR3 consists of 15 residues. The CDR3: CSAIDSQGQNTEAFF.

The V call is TRBV20-1, the J call TRBJ1-1; without DNA, the TCRdb call of TRBD1 cannot be checked. CDR1 and CDR2 (germline): DFQATT, SNEGSKA (reference sequence). CDR3 length: 12 amino acids. CDR3: CSAGQGETEAFF.

V gene TRBV29-1 combines with J gene TRBJ2-3; the TCRdb call, TRBD1, lacks DNA for checking. Per the germline V gene, CDR1 is SQVTM and CDR2 is ANQGSEA. The CDR3 contains 15 residues. The CDR3 sequence is CSVEDPQGGTDTQYF.

CDR3 amino acids: CSAIYRDPYEQYF. This chain joins TRBV20-1 and TRBJ2-7; TCRdb's assignment of TRBD1 cannot be checked, as there is no DNA. CDR1 is DFQATT, CDR2 SNEGSKA, per germline (reference sequence). The CDR3 is 13 amino acids.

This CDR3 reads CSVEPGLATNEQFF. The chain combines TRBV29-1 with TRBJ2-1; checking the TCRdb D call of TRBD2 is not possible without DNA. The CDR3 is made up of 14 amino acids. From germline, CDR1 is SQVTM and CDR2 ANQGSEA.